This T cell receptor beta chain was obtained from a study of shared T cell receptors in the human thymus. Only in-frame clones appear in the TCRdb table, and some are missing; sequencing was by immunoSEQ multiplex PCR. The repertoire holds just under 550,000 clones, with 70% to 80% as singletons. This CDR3 contains 16 residues. The germline CDR1 and CDR2 sequences are SGDLS and YYNGEE. V lost 0 bases, J lost 5 bases, and 9 bases stayed unmatched. In addition, the sample was reused for a study of human thymus T cells. That source notes: Resections obtained during corrective heart surgery supplied the thymus tissue. The authors found apparently biased V and J gene usage in thymic and blood repertoires.

This TCR came from a boy younger than two with a congenital heart defect. The sample comprised thymocytes. V gene TRBV9 combines with J gene TRBJ2-3; 7 bases line up with TRBD1. The CDR3 DNA sequence: TGTGCCAGCAGCGTAGAGTCCGGGACAGCGAGAGATACGCAGTATTTT. This codes for CASSVESGTARDTQYF.